A selection of T cell receptor beta chains follows, all from one sample in a study of blood T cell repertoires in COVID-19. Generated by immunoSEQ multiplex PCR, the TCRdb table keeps only in-frame clones and is missing some. Found here are 250,000 or so clones, just under 85% of them singletons; the top ten hold 4%. The sequenced sample consisted of peripheral blood. The receptors originated from a man between 50 and 59 years old with acute or convalescent COVID-19. Each CDR3 is given with its conserved first and last residue. A D gene is named only where the DNA matches it firmly. Clone sizes are given selectively: once, few, many, or a class where the clone is expanded.

v_gene	d_gene	abundance	j_gene	CDR3nt	CDR3aa
TRBV11-3	TRBD2	-	TRBJ2-1	TGTGCCAGCAGAAACCGGACTAGCGGCAACAATGAGCAGTTCTTC	CASRNRTSGNNEQFF
TRBV20-1	TRBD1	-	TRBJ2-7	TGCAGTGCTAGTGACAGGGGCGAGCAGTACTTC	CSASDRGEQYF
TRBV13	TRBD1	-	TRBJ1-4	TGTGCCAGCAGCCTTAGGGACAGGGCAGGTGAAAAACTGTTTTTT	CASSLRDRAGEKLFF
TRBV9	TRBD1	-	TRBJ1-3	TGTGCCAGCAGCGTAGAACAGGGGGCTGGAAACACCATATATTTT	CASSVEQGAGNTIYF
TRBV29-1	TRBD1	-	TRBJ2-7	TGCAGCGTTGAAGATCCCTGGACAGGGGGCGCCTACTTC	CSVEDPWTGGAYF
TRBV18	-	-	TRBJ2-3	TGTGCCAGCTCGAGCTCGACAGATACGCAGTATTTT	CASSSSTDTQYF
TRBV3-1/TRBV3-2	-	-	TRBJ2-5	TGTGCCAGCAGCCAAGGACGGCCGACGGGGACCCAGTACTTC	CASSQGRPTGTQYF
TRBV24-1	TRBD1	-	TRBJ2-1	TGTGCCACCAGTGACCCGGGACAGGGGGTTTCGGATGAGCAGTTCTTC	CATSDPGQGVSDEQFF
TRBV3-1/TRBV3-2	-	once	TRBJ2-1	TGTGCCAGCAGCCAAGCGGCGCGGGGCTCGGTGCACAATGAGCAGTTCTTC	CASSQAARGSVHNEQFF
TRBV2	-	-	TRBJ1-1	TGTGCCAGCAGCTCCACAGGGTTTTGGGATCCGAACACTGAAGCTTTCTTT	CASSSTGFWDPNTEAFF
TRBV4-1	-	-	TRBJ2-7	TGCGCCAGCAGCCAATTACAAAACTACGAGCAGTACTTC	CASSQLQNYEQYF
TRBV5-1	-	-	TRBJ2-7	TGCGCCAGCAGCTTGTTGACAGGGACTAGCTACGAGCAGTACTTC	CASSLLTGTSYEQYF
TRBV27	-	-	TRBJ1-2	TGTGCCAGCAGTTTAGGGGGCTATTTTGGCTACACCTTC	CASSLGGYFGYTF
TRBV4-2	TRBD2	-	TRBJ2-5	TGTGCCAGCAGCCAGTCCTACCTTGCTGACACTAGCGGGACTGCTCGGACCCAGTACTTC	CASSQSYLADTSGTARTQYF
TRBV6-5	-	-	TRBJ1-2	TGTGCCAGCAGAGCCAGGGTGGGCGATGGCTACACCTTC	CASRARVGDGYTF
TRBV5-1	-	few	TRBJ1-4	TGCGCCAGCAGCTTGCGGGGGGTCGATGAAAAACTGTTTTTT	CASSLRGVDEKLFF
TRBV19	-	once	TRBJ1-5	TGTGCCAGTAGTATTAACAGGGTAAGCAATCAGCCCCAGCATTTT	CASSINRVSNQPQHF
TRBV27	-	-	TRBJ1-1	TGTGCCAGCAGTTTCTTAGGCAGGGAAACTTTCTTT	CASSFLGRETFF
TRBV19	TRBD2	-	TRBJ2-1	TGTGCCAGTAGTATAAGCGGGAGTCCCAATGAGCAGTTCTTC	CASSISGSPNEQFF
TRBV18	TRBD2	-	TRBJ2-7	TGTGCCAGCTCACGAGCGGGGGGCGGGAACGAGCAGTACTTC	CASSRAGGGNEQYF
TRBV3-1/TRBV3-2	-	-	TRBJ1-2	TGTGCCAGCAGCCGACAGGCGGATGGCTACACCTTC	CASSRQADGYTF
TRBV6-1	-	-	TRBJ2-4	TGTGCCAGCAGTGAAGTCCGGGTTGATGCAGCCAAAAACATTCAGTACTTC	CASSEVRVDAAKNIQYF
TRBV5-5	-	-	TRBJ1-5	TGTGCCAGCAGCTTGCTAGTCAATCAGCCCCAGCATTTT	CASSLLVNQPQHF
TRBV7-8	-	-	TRBJ2-7	TGTGCCAGCAGCCCCCAACAGTACTTC	CASSPQQYF
TRBV3-1/TRBV3-2	-	once	TRBJ2-7	TGTGCCAGCAGCCCGTCGGGTCGGTACGAGCAGTACTTC	CASSPSGRYEQYF
TRBV19	TRBD1	-	TRBJ1-2	TGTGCCAGTAGTCCGGGACAGGGGGCAGACTATGGCTACACCTTC	CASSPGQGADYGYTF
TRBV4-1	-	-	TRBJ2-5	TGCGCCAGCAGCCAAGCGGGGTACCAAGAGACCCAGTACTTC	CASSQAGYQETQYF
TRBV7-6	TRBD1	-	TRBJ2-7	TGTGCCAGCAGCACAAACCCGGGACAGGGCCCCTACGAGCAGTACTTC	CASSTNPGQGPYEQYF
TRBV2	-	-	TRBJ1-1	TGTGCCAGCAGTGAAGTGCAGGGTACCACTGAAGCTTTCTTT	CASSEVQGTTEAFF
TRBV28	-	-	TRBJ1-1	TGTGCCAGCAGTTTAGAGGTGGCCATGAACACTGAAGCTTTCTTT	CASSLEVAMNTEAFF
TRBV3-1/TRBV3-2	-	-	TRBJ2-7	TGTGCCAGCAGTCCAGGGCGGGGCTACGAGCAGTACTTC	CASSPGRGYEQYF